Following are 17 T cell receptor beta chains from one sample sequenced in a study of blood T cell repertoires in COVID-19. Assay used: immunoSEQ multiplex PCR; TCRdb lists only in-frame clones, some missing. Here the sample spans 200,000 to 250,000 clones, 65% to 85% being singletons. Sequenced: peripheral blood. The receptor set was obtained from a woman aged 55-70 years with acute or convalescent COVID-19.

The genes are TRBV2 and TRBJ1-4, with a tentative D call TRBD1 (5 bases). This CDR3 comprises 14 residues. Germline CDR1 reads SNHLY; CDR2 reads FYNNEI. V lost 3 bases and J 1 base, leaving 6 bases between the germline ends. CDR3 protein: CASSDRGTNEKLFF. For the CDR3, the DNA is TGTGCCAGCAGTGATAGGGGAACTAATGAAAAACTGTTTTTT.

The chain combines TRBV4-1 with TRBJ1-6, with D unclear. This CDR3 has 13 residues. Looked up from germline, CDR1 is MGHRA and CDR2 is YSYEKL. V was pared by 0 bases and J by 9 bases, with 6 bases between. The CDR3 sequence is CASSQDSGSPLHF. In nucleotides, the CDR3 is TGCGCCAGCAGCCAAGATAGTGGTTCACCCCTCCACTTT.

The chain employs TRBV6-5 and TRBJ1-2, with D possibly being TRBD1 (5 bases). Trimming left V 8 bases short and J 4 bases short, with 17 bases between. The CDR3 totals 14 residues. The V gene's germline CDR1 is MNHEY and CDR2 SVGAGI. CDR3 in amino acids: CASHGAGRGYGYTF. The CDR3 DNA reads TGTGCCAGCCATGGCGCGGGAAGGGGCTATGGCTACACCTTC.

The V and J genes are TRBV19 and TRBJ1-2, with TRBD1 identical over 7 bases. V dropped 4 bases and J dropped 5; count of bases not matched to a gene: 19. Per the germline V gene, CDR1 is LNHDA and CDR2 is SQIVND (reference sequence). This CDR3 has 18 amino acids. The CDR3 region has the DNA TGTGCCAGTAGTAGCCCGTGGGACAGCACCCTAGAGTCGTATGGCTACACCTTC. Translated: CASSSPWDSTLESYGYTF. The full variable domain, in which reference TRBV19 and TRBJ1-2 provide the parts outside the CDR3, is DGGITQSPKYLFRKEGQNVTLSCEQNLNHDAMYWYRQDPGQGLRLIYYSQIVNDFQKGDIAEGYSVSREKKESFPLTVTSAQKNPTAFYLCASSSPWDSTLESYGYTFGSGTRLTVV.

The chain has TRBV5-5 and TRBJ2-5; weak D call: TRBD1 (6 bases). The CDR3 spans 15 residues. Trimming pared 0 bases from V and 9 bases from J, leaving 18 bases between. The V gene's germline CDR1 is SGHKS and CDR2 YYEKEE (reference sequence). The CDR3 DNA reads TGTGCCAGCAGCTTGGCCGGGACACTCCTCCTGGCCCAGTACTTC. Protein sequence: CASSLAGTLLLAQYF.

V is TRBV30 and J is TRBJ1-3, with 7 nucleotides matching TRBD1. The CDR3 covers 15 residues. The V segment lost 4 bases and the J segment 3 bases; nucleotides outside the gene matches: 9. Germline V CDR1 and CDR2: GTSNPN, SVGIG (reference sequence). The CDR3 nucleotides are TGTGCCTGGACAGGGGGTGGTAGCTTTGGAAACACCATATATTTT. Translating it yields CAWTGGGSFGNTIYF. Looking up the rest from reference TRBV30 and TRBJ1-3 gives the full variable domain: SQTIHQWPATLVQPVGSPLSLECTVEGTSNPNLYWYRQAAGRGLQLLFYSVGIGQISSEVPQNLSASRPQDRQFILSSKKLLLSDSGFYLCAWTGGGSFGNTIYFGEGSWLTVV.

This rearrangement joins TRBV19 to TRBJ2-7; possible D gene TRBD1, 5 bases. Germline CDR1 LNHDA, CDR2 SQIVND (reference sequence). The CDR3 spans 14 residues. V was pared by 6 bases and J by 2 bases, with 14 bases between. DNA for the CDR3: TGTGCCAGTAGCCCTAAGGACAAGACCTACGAGCAGTACTTC. Amino acids: CASSPKDKTYEQYF. Full variable domain (remainder filled in from reference TRBV19 and TRBJ2-7): DGGITQSPKYLFRKEGQNVTLSCEQNLNHDAMYWYRQDPGQGLRLIYYSQIVNDFQKGDIAEGYSVSREKKESFPLTVTSAQKNPTAFYLCASSPKDKTYEQYFGPGTRLTVT.

The chain links TRBV7-2 to TRBJ1-5; D is possibly TRBD1 (6 bases). The CDR3 spans 18 residues. The germline V gene encodes CDR1 SGHTA and CDR2 FQGNSA. V was trimmed by 2 bases and J by 6 bases, leaving 23 bases between them. CDR3 in amino acids: CASSLNPPGGGRLQPQHF. CDR3 sequence (DNA): TGTGCCAGCAGCTTAAACCCTCCCGGGGGGGGGCGCCTTCAGCCCCAGCATTTT. The variable domain in full, completed from reference TRBV7-2 and TRBJ1-5, reads GAGVSQSPSNKVTEKGKDVELRCDPISGHTALYWYRQSLGQGLEFLIYFQGNSAPDKSGLPSDRFSAERTGGSVSTLTIQRTQQEDSAVYLCASSLNPPGGGRLQPQHFGDGTRLSIL.

In nucleotides, the CDR3 is TGCGCCAGCAGCCAAGTTGATCCGAGCACTGAAGCTTTCTTT. Translated, it gives CASSQVDPSTEAFF. This chain links TRBV4-3 with TRBJ1-1; the D is unclear. The CDR3 extends over 14 amino acids. V dropped 1 base and J dropped 4 bases, with 10 bases sitting between them. The V gene's germline CDR1 is LGHNA and CDR2 YSLEER.

The chain recombines TRBV18 with TRBJ1-2, with no clear D. Germline V gene data show CDR1 as KGHSH and CDR2 as LQKENI. The CDR3 spans 14 residues. With 0 bases removed from V and 1 base from J, the gap between germline ends came to 6 bases. The CDR3 DNA reads TGTGCCAGCTCACCACCGCCAGGTAACTATGGCTACACCTTC. Translating gives CASSPPPGNYGYTF.

The rearrangement joins TRBV6-6 to TRBJ1-1; 7 bases match TRBD1. Trimming at V came to 11 bases and at J to 4 bases, leaving 10 bases not matched to a gene. CDR1 is MNHNY, CDR2 SVGAGI, per germline (reference sequence). This CDR3 is built from 13 residues. The CDR3 sequence: CALRGQGTTEAFF. Here the CDR3 DNA reads TGTGCCCTAAGGGGGCAGGGGACCACTGAAGCTTTCTTT.

About this clone: Additional DNA sequences in this sample encode the identical CDR3. The chain employs TRBV4-3 and TRBJ1-6, with D uncertain. CDR1 is LGHNA, CDR2 YSLEER, per germline. V shed 0 bases and J shed 7 bases, with 4 bases lying between them. This CDR3 has 13 residues. The CDR3 protein is CASSQDRNSPLHF. The CDR3 DNA sequence: TGCGCCAGCAGCCAAGACAGGAATTCACCCCTCCACTTT.

This chain uses TRBV9 with TRBJ2-1; possibly TRBD2 for D (6 bases). V was shortened by 4 bases and J by 6 bases, with 20 bases between the two germline ends. The germline CDR1 and CDR2 sequences are SGDLS and YYNGEE. This CDR3 contains 16 residues. The CDR3 bases are TGTGCCAGCAGCTACGCCTACGGGGGTTCGAGCAATGAGCAGTTCTTC. It translates to CASSYAYGGSSNEQFF. The full variable domain, rest sourced from reference TRBV9 and TRBJ2-1, is DSGVTQTPKHLITATGQRVTLRCSPRSGDLSVYWYQQSLDQGLQFLIQYYNGEERAKGNILERFSAQQFPDLHSELNLSSLELGDSALYFCASSYAYGGSSNEQFFGPGTRLTVL.

This sequence joins TRBV5-1 and TRBJ2-3; 7 nucleotides align to TRBD1. The CDR3 length is 12 residues. Unmatched junction bases numbered 2, after V lost 4 bases and J lost 6 bases. Germline-derived CDR1 and CDR2 are SGHRS and YFSETQ. CDR3 sequence: CASSPGQDTQYF. DNA of the CDR3: TGCGCCAGCAGCCCGGGACAGGATACGCAGTATTTT.

This sequence joins TRBV20-1 and TRBJ1-6; 8 bases are shared with TRBD1. CDR1 and CDR2 (germline): DFQATT, SNEGSKA (reference sequence). CDR3 length: 10 residues. After removal of 8 bases from V and 13 bases from J, the junction contained 4 bases not matched to a gene. As DNA, the CDR3 is TGCAGTATACGGACAGGGCCCCTCCACTTT. Encoded protein: CSIRTGPLHF.

Turning to this clone: The junction departs from germline at one end; a sequencing error may be responsible. The chain is built from TRBV7-2 and TRBJ2-5; possibly TRBD2 for D (6 bases). The CDR3 contains 12 residues. Germline V CDR1 and CDR2: SGHTA, FQGNSA. DNA for the CDR3: TGTGCCAGCAGCAAAGGGACTCTCATATCTCACTTC. It specifies CASSKGTLISHF.

This clone occurred a few times. V usage is TRBV4-2 and J usage is TRBJ1-3; possible D gene TRBD1, 5 bases. V lost 0 bases, J lost 1 base, and 10 bases lay in between. Germline-derived CDR1 and CDR2 are LGHNA and YNFKEQ. CDR3 length equals 16 residues. The CDR3 sequence: CASSQDLGGSGNTIYF. DNA of the CDR3: TGTGCCAGCAGCCAAGATCTGGGGGGTTCTGGAAACACCATATATTTT.